This TCR beta chain comes out of a study of cytomegalovirus exposure and HLA in healthy donors. Trimming removed 6 bases at V and 0 bases at J, with 11 bases between. Germline CDR1 SQVTM, CDR2 ANQGSEA. This CDR3 has 13 residues. Concerning this clone: Its antigen is currently unknown.

Every donor was a healthy person donating bone marrow. Overall study results and limits: Investigators reported 150 to 200 TCR beta chains as tied to cytomegalovirus. Productive status was seen about 90% or about 30% of the time for most TCR beta V segments in an earlier analysis.

Primers included in the PCR were 60 Vbeta and 13 Jbeta primers. The data were produced by immunoSEQ multiplex PCR, yet TCRdb's version contains in-frame clones alone and is incomplete. The table lists approximately 170,000 clones, 80% to 90% of them singletons. Specimen: PBMCs. The chain combines TRBV29-1 with TRBJ1-1, with D maybe TRBD1 (6 bases). This receptor was identified in a male donor in good health and CMV-seronegative. The chain's CDR3 is CSVRTAMNTEAFF. DNA of the CDR3: TGCAGCGTGAGGACAGCGATGAACACTGAAGCTTTCTTT.